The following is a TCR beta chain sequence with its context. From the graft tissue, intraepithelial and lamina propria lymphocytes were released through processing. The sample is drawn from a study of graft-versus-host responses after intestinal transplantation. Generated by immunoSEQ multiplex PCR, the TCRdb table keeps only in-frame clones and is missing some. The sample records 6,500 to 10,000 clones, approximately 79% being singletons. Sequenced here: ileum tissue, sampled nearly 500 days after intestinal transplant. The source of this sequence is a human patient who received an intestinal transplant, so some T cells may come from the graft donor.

The CDR3 nucleotides read TGTGCCACCAGCAGATCACTCGGGGGGAGCACAGATACGCAGTATTTT. It encodes CATSRSLGGSTDTQYF. The chain combines TRBV15 with TRBJ2-3; 7 nucleotides agree with TRBD2. There are 16 residues in the CDR3. Looked up from germline, CDR1 is LNHNV and CDR2 is YYDKDF (reference sequence). V lost 2 bases and J lost 0; bases outside the gene matches: 5.